This T cell receptor (beta chain) was recorded in a study of T-cell memory formation after mild COVID-19. The CDR3 runs to 16 residues. The V end was cut by 6 bases, the J end by 0 bases, with 16 bases between. CDR1 and CDR2 (germline): SGHTA, FQGNSA. Each CDR3 protein gets one entry after TCRdb re-called the 5' RACE reads with MiXCR. The table includes fewer than 350,000 distinct CDR3 sequences, about a sixth detected once. The clonotype originates from a young man who had mild COVID-19 (a few samples of this study predate the infection). Cell type and time point are not known. The sequencing input was PBMCs or a T cell subset sorted from them (not recorded which). The rearrangement joins TRBV7-2 to TRBJ2-3, with D tentatively TRBD2 (5 bases). For the CDR3, the DNA is TGTGCCAGCAGGATAGCGAACCCCTCTAGCACAGATACGCAGTATTTT. Translated: CASRIANPSSTDTQYF.